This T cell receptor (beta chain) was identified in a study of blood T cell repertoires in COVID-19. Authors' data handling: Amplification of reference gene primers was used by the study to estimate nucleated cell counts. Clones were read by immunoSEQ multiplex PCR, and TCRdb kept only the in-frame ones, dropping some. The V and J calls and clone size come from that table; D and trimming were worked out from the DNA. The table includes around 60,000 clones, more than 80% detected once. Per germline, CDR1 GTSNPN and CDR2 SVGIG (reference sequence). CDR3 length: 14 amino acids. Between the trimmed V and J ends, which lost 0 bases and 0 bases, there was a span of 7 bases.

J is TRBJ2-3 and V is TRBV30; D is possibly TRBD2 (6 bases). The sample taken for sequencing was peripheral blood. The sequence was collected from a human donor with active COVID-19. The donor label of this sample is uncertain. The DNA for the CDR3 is TGTGCCTGGAGTGTGGGACTTAGCACAGATACGCAGTATTTT. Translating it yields CAWSVGLSTDTQYF. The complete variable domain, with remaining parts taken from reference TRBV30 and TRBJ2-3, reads SQTIHQWPATLVQPVGSPLSLECTVEGTSNPNLYWYRQAAGRGLQLLFYSVGIGQISSEVPQNLSASRPQDRQFILSSKKLLLSDSGFYLCAWSVGLSTDTQYFGPGTRLTVL.